This TCR beta chain was captured by sequencing in a study of neurological immune-mediated disorders. Broader study findings: On phylogenetic grouping, the repertoires of 18 of 34 multiple sclerosis patients fell within one related-CDR3 cluster, constituting a possible signature. No CDR3 amino acid sequences were shared by expanded clones across subjects, suggesting private repertoires in all groups. The highest TCR clonal expansion occurred in HTLV-1-associated myelopathy; multiple sclerosis fell below healthy controls.

The sample holds many counts of this clonotype. The antigen is undetermined. 5'RACE with 10-nucleotide random UMIs produced the cDNA. TCRdb processed the 5' RACE reads anew with MiXCR; each CDR3 protein has one entry. The sample has 55,000 to 65,000 distinct CDR3 sequences, about 3.7% seen once. This CDR3 region has 14 residues. The germline gives CDR1 DFQATT, CDR2 SNEGSKA (reference sequence). Sequenced input: PBMCs. The rearrangement joins TRBV20-1 to TRBJ2-1, with TRBD2 matching 11 bases. This TCR came from a woman between 50 and 59 years old with multiple sclerosis. The CDR3 reads CTAVAGGPYNEQFF. DNA of the CDR3: TGCACCGCGGTAGCGGGAGGGCCGTACAATGAGCAGTTCTTC.